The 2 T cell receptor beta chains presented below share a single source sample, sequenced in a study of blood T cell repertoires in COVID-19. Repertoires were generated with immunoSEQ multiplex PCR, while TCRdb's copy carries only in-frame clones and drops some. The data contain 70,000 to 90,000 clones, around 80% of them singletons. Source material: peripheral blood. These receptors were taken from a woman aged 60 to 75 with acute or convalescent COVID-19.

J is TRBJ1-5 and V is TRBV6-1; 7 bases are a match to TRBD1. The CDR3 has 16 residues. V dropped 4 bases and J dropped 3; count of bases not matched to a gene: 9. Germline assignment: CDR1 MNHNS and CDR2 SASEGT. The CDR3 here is CASSAPTGTFNQPQHF. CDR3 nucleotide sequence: TGTGCCAGCAGTGCTCCGACAGGGACGTTCAATCAGCCCCAGCATTTT.

The CDR3 coding sequence is TGTGCCATCAGTTGGGACAGGGTAGGCACTGAAGCTTTCTTT. This translates into CAISWDRVGTEAFF. The J gene is TRBJ1-1, the V gene TRBV10-3; 9 positions agree with TRBD1. CDR1 and CDR2 from the germline V gene are ENHRY and SYGVKD. J was trimmed by 4 bases and V by 5 bases; bases with no gene match: 5. The CDR3 has 14 residues.